This record covers a single T cell receptor beta chain. These data come from a study of CD8+ T cells in alopecia areata. cDNA reverse transcribed from extracted RNA served as the sequencing template. The data were produced by immunoSEQ multiplex PCR, yet TCRdb's version contains in-frame clones alone and is incomplete. Of over 150,000 clones in the sample, roughly three fifths were seen once. Trimming cost V 4 bases and J 5 bases; bases outside gene matches: 11. Germline values: CDR1 LNHNV, CDR2 YYDKDF (reference sequence). The CDR3 contains 16 residues. The receptor was derived from a human donor in good health. The V call is TRBV15, the J call TRBJ2-7; TRBD2 agrees at 10 bases. Sequenced: CD8+ T cells sorted from blood. CDR3 residues: CATSTSGGSFFNEQYF. The CDR3 DNA sequence: TGTGCCACCAGCACTAGCGGGGGAAGTTTCTTCAACGAGCAGTACTTC.